These 11 T cell receptor beta chains originate from one sample sequenced in a study of CD8+CD57+ T cells in acquired aplastic anemia. Flow cytometry had shown expanded CD8+CD57+ cells in the patients chosen for sequencing. Profiling of TCR beta VDJ combinations and CDR3 sequences used genomic DNA as template. Each CDR3 protein gets one entry after TCRdb re-called the reads with MiXCR. This sample has under 200,000 distinct CDR3 sequences, with roughly 48% found just once. The sequencing sample was made of sorted CD4+, CD8+, or CD8+CD57+ T cells (not recorded which) from PBMCs. The receptors derive from a human donor with aplastic anemia.

The V gene is TRBV30, the J gene TRBJ2-2; D gene unclear. Germline V gives CDR1 GTSNPN, CDR2 SVGIG (reference sequence). This CDR3 is built from 16 residues. Deletions cut 2 bases from V and 6 bases from J, with 19 bases between. This CDR3 is CAWSPPINLDSGELFF. The CDR3, as DNA: TGTGCCTGGAGTCCTCCAATTAACCTAGATTCCGGGGAGCTGTTTTTT. Supplemented by reference TRBV30 and TRBJ2-2, the full variable domain reads SQTIHQWPATLVQPVGSPLSLECTVEGTSNPNLYWYRQAAGRGLQLLFYSVGIGQISSEVPQNLSASRPQDRQFILSSKKLLLSDSGFYLCAWSPPINLDSGELFFGEGSRLTVL.

The table lists this clonotype with a few counts. CDR3 bases: TGTGCCATCAGACCAACCGGGACTAGCGCCCACGAGCAGTACTTC. Encoded protein: CAIRPTGTSAHEQYF. The V call is TRBV10-3, the J call TRBJ2-7; TRBD2 agrees at 10 bases. The CDR3 sequence is 15 residues long. Germline assignment: CDR1 ENHRY and CDR2 SYGVKD. Losses at the gene ends were 6 bases for V and 5 bases for J; bases not matched to a gene: 10.

There are many counts of this clonotype. The J gene is TRBJ1-1, the V gene TRBV5-7; D remains ambiguous. TRBV5-7 is classed as an ORF, of uncertain function. This CDR3 has 11 residues. The V end was cut by 3 bases, the J end by 8 bases, with 8 bases between. DNA for the CDR3: TGTGCCAGCAGCTACCGGACCGAAGCTTTCTTT. Translating gives CASSYRTEAFF.

CDR3 bases: TGTGCCAGCAGCGTAGGATGGGGCGAGCAGTACTTC. Its protein is CASSVGWGEQYF. The chain links TRBV9 to TRBJ2-7; no clear D gene. The CDR3 has 12 amino acids. The V and J ends lost 0 bases and 6 bases respectively, with 7 bases between them. Germline V CDR1 and CDR2: SGDLS, YYNGEE.

This clonotype has ten or more counts. This rearrangement joins TRBV20-1 to TRBJ2-1, with D maybe TRBD2 (6 bases). Germline assignment: CDR1 DFQATT and CDR2 SNEGSKA (reference sequence). The CDR3 length is 15 residues. V lost 3 bases, J lost 7 bases, and 19 bases lay in between. The DNA for the CDR3 is TGCAGTGCTAGTGCCCTACGGGAGCGTATGAATGAGCAGTTCTTC. This gives the protein CSASALRERMNEQFF.

The table lists this clonotype with a count of one. This chain connects TRBV24-1 to TRBJ2-1, with unresolved D. Looked up from germline, CDR1 is KGHDR and CDR2 is SFDVKD. CDR3 length: 12 residues. V lost 3 bases to trimming and J lost 4 bases, with 3 bases between them. The CDR3 nucleotides are TGTGCCACCAGTGATAATTACAATGAGCAGTTCTTC. Translating it yields CATSDNYNEQFF.

The J gene is TRBJ2-7, the V gene TRBV12-3 or TRBV12-4; 11 bases are shared with TRBD2. Judging by the DNA end, TRBJ2-1 fits better; the J call may be wrong. This CDR3 has 15 amino acids. The CDR3: CASKTGLAGGGEQFF. CDR3 DNA: TGTGCCAGCAAAACTGGACTAGCGGGTGGTGGTGAGCAGTTCTTC.

This clonotype was counted many times. The genes are TRBV9 and TRBJ2-5; TRBD2 matches 8 bases. The CDR3 runs to 14 residues. Germline lookup yields CDR1 SGDLS and CDR2 YYNGEE. Germline trimming cut 2 bases from V and 7 bases from J; bases unmatched to any gene: 7. In DNA form, the CDR3 reads TGTGCCAGCAGCGTTAGTAGCGGGGCGGGGACCCAGTACTTC. Its translation: CASSVSSGAGTQYF.

This clonotype came up many times. This chain connects TRBV5-4 to TRBJ2-3; D tentatively fits TRBD1 or TRBD2 (5 bases each). CDR1 SGHNT and CDR2 YYREEE come from the germline V gene (reference sequence). The CDR3 has 15 residues. V was clipped by 0 bases and J by 4 bases, with 12 bases between them. The CDR3 DNA is TGTGCCAGCAGCTTGGCGCTAGCAGGGTCAGATACGCAGTATTTT. Its translation: CASSLALAGSDTQYF.

The rearrangement uses TRBV9 and TRBJ1-2; TRBD1 is a possible D gene (5 bases). There are 15 residues in the CDR3. The germline CDR1 and CDR2 sequences are SGDLS and YYNGEE. V lost 0 bases, J lost 4 bases, and 13 bases lay in between. The CDR3 reads CASSVAGTSIYGYTF. The CDR3 coding sequence is TGTGCCAGCAGCGTAGCCGGGACCTCCATCTATGGCTACACCTTC.

In DNA, the CDR3 is TGTGCCAGTAGTGAGACAGGTAAAAGCTCCTACGAGCAGTACTTC. This sequence encodes CASSETGKSSYEQYF. The genes are TRBV19 and TRBJ2-7, with D possibly matching TRBD1 (6 bases). The germline V and J ends were trimmed by 5 bases and 0 bases, with 14 bases remaining between them. Germline V lookup: CDR1 LNHDA, CDR2 SQIVND (reference sequence). This CDR3 is 15 amino acids long.